The clone carrying this T cell receptor beta chain showed up just once. The antigen remains unidentified. These data belong to a study of CD8 T cells in Susac syndrome. General study findings and limits: Only a relatively small number of individuals were included in the TCR sequencing and HLA analysis.

cDNA came from approximately 0.5 to 1 ug RNA primed by random hexamers. TCR beta CDR3 was amplified by immunoSEQ covering 54 Vbeta and 13 Jbeta. One entry per CDR3 protein results from TCRdb running MiXCR on the immunoSEQ multiplex PCR reads. Counted here are around 200,000 distinct CDR3 sequences, approximately 95% occurring once; the ten biggest clones make up just over 0.08%. CDR1 is SGHDN, CDR2 FVKESK, per germline. Trimming cost V 4 bases and J 5 bases, with 12 bases left between them. This CDR3 has 13 amino acids. What was sequenced was CD4+ T cells from PBMCs. The V call is TRBV14, the J call TRBJ2-7; TRBD1 or TRBD2 may be the D gene (5 bases each). This receptor was obtained from a human donor with multiple sclerosis. CDR3 protein: CASSRNRDDEQYV. The DNA of the CDR3 is TGTGCCAGCAGCCGGAACCGGGACGACGAGCAGTACGTC.